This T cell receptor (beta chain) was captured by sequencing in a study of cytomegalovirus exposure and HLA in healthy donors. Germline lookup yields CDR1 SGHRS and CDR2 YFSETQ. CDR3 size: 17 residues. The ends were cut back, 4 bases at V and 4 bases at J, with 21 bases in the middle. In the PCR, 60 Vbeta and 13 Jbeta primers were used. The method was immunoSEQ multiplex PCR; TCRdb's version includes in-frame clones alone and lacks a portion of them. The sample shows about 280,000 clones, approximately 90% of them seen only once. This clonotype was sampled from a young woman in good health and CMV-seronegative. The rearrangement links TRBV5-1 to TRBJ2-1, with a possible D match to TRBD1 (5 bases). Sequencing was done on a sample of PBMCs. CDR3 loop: CASSLGRPLGLYNEQFF. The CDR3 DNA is TGCGCCAGCAGCCTCGGCCGACCCTTGGGGCTTTACAATGAGCAGTTCTTC.